This T cell receptor (beta chain) was recorded in a study of OX40 agonist ivuxolimab in advanced cancers. Study-wide background: The study treated patients with ivuxolimab, an agonistic anti-OX40 (CD134) antibody. Every 2 weeks, patients got intravenous ivuxolimab at one of six dose levels (0.01-10 mg/kg). Findings of the study overall: There were also nonresponders showing low normalized T-cell clonal expansion. Researchers did not establish what antigens the expanded peripheral T cells target.

Note on this clone: Its antigen is not identified.

Measured with immunoSEQ multiplex PCR; TCRdb has only the in-frame clones, and not every one. The sample shows roughly 50,000 clones, about 82% of them seen only once. V dropped 7 bases and J dropped 7 bases, with 22 bases sitting between them. The CDR3 is 15 residues long. Germline V gives CDR1 SGHTA, CDR2 FQGNSA. The clonotype was recovered from an adult with an advanced solid tumor such as melanoma, head and neck, liver or kidney cancer. The sequencing here drew on CD4+ or CD8+ T cells sorted from blood, taken in a trial of the OX40 agonist ivuxolimab. The gene calls are TRBV7-2 and TRBJ2-5; the D gene is possibly TRBD2 (7 bases). CDR3 sequence reads: CASTGGAGDILTQYF. The CDR3 DNA is TGTGCCAGCACCGGAGGGGCGGGGGACATTCTGACCCAGTACTTC.